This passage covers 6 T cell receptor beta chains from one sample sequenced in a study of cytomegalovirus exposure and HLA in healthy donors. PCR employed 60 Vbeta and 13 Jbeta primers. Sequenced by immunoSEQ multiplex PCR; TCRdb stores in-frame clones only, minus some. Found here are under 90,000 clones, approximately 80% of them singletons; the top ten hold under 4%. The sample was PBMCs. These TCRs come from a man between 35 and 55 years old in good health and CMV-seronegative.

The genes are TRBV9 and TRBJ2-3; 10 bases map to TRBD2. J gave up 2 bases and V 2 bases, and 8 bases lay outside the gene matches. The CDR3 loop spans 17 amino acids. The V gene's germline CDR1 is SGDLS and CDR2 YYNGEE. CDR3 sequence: CASSVHRGTSATDTQYF. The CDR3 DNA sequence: TGTGCCAGCAGCGTCCATCGTGGGACTAGCGCCACAGATACGCAGTATTTT.

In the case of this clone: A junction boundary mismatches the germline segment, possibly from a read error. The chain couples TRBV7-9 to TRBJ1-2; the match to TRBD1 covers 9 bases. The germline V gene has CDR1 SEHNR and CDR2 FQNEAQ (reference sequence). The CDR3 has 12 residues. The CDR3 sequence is CSSRPTGGGYTF. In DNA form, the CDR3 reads TGTTCCAGCAGGCCAACAGGGGGCGGCTACACCTTC.

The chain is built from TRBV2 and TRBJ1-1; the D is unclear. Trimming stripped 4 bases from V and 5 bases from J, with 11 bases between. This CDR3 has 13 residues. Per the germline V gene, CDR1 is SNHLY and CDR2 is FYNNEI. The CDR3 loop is CASSGRVGTEAFF. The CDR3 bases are TGTGCCAGCAGTGGGAGGGTGGGAACTGAAGCTTTCTTT.

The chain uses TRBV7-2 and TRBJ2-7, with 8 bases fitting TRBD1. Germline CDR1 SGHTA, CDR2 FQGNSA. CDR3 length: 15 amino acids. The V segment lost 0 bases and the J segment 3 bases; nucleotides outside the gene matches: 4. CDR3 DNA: TGTGCCAGCAGCTTAGCGGGACAGGCACACTACGAGCAGTACTTC. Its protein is CASSLAGQAHYEQYF.

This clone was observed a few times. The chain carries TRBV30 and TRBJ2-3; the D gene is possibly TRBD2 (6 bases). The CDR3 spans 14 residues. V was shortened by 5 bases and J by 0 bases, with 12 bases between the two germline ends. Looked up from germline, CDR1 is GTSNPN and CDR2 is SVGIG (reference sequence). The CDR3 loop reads CAWDGGFSTDTQYF. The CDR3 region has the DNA TGTGCCTGGGATGGGGGGTTTAGCACAGATACGCAGTATTTT.

CDR3 loop: CASSSIPYEQYF. The CDR3 DNA is TGTGCCAGCAGCTCTATCCCCTACGAGCAGTACTTC. The V call is TRBV7-9, the J call TRBJ2-7, with D unclear. V was clipped by 4 bases and J by 2 bases, with 6 bases between them. This CDR3 contains 12 residues. Germline lookup yields CDR1 SEHNR and CDR2 FQNEAQ (reference sequence).